Included here is one T cell receptor (beta chain) sequence, with context. This sample was included in a study of T-cell memory formation after mild COVID-19. In TCRdb, the 5' RACE reads were re-called with MiXCR into one record per CDR3 protein. Of fewer than 650,000 distinct CDR3 sequences listed, less than 25% were seen once; the top ten hold about 8.4%. Trimming took off 2 bases at V and 0 bases at J, with 8 bases between the two ends. The CDR3 is 14 amino acids. The germline CDR1 and CDR2 sequences are MNHEY and SMNVEV (reference sequence). Sequenced sample: PBMCs or a T cell subset sorted from them (not recorded which). The TCR sequence derives from an adult woman who had mild COVID-19 (a few samples of this study predate the infection). Cell type and time point are not known. The V gene is TRBV27, the J gene TRBJ2-7; D unclear. CDR3 region: CASSLKGHSYEQYF. The CDR3 DNA reads TGTGCCAGCAGTTTAAAGGGTCACTCCTACGAGCAGTACTTC.